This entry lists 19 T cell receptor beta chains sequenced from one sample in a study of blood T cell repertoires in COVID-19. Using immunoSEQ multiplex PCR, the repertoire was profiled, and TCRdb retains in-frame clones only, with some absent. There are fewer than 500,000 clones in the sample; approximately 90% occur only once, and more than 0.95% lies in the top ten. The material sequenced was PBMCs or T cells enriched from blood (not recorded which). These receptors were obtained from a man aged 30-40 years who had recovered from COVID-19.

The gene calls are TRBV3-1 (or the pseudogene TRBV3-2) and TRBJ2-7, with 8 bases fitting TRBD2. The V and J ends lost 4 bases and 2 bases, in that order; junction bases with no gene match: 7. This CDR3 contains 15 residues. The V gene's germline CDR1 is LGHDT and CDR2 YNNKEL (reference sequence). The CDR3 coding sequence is TGTGCCAGCAGCCCTACGGGGGGGGGCCCCTACGAGCAGTACTTC. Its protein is CASSPTGGGPYEQYF.

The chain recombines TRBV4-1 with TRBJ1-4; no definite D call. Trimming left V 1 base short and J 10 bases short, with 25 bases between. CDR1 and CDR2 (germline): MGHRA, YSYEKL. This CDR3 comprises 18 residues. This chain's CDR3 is CASSQAFTQNDGRRKLFF. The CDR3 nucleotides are TGCGCCAGCAGCCAAGCTTTTACCCAGAACGATGGGCGACGAAAACTGTTTTTT.

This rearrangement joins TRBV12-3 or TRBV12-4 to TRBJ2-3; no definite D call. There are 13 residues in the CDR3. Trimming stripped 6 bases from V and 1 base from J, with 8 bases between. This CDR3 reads CASSLAGTDTQYF. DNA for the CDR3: TGTGCCAGCAGCCTCGCGGGCACAGATACGCAGTATTTT.

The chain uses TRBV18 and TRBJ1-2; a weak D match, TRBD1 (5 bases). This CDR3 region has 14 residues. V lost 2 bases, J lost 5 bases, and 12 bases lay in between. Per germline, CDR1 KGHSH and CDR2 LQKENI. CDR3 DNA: TGTGCCAGCTCACCAGAGGACGGGGGGTATGGCTACACCTTC. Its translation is CASSPEDGGYGYTF.

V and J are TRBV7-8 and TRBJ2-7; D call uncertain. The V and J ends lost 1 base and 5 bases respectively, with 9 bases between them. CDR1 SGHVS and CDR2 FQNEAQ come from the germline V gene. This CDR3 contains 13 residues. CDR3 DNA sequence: TGTGCCAGCAGCTTAGGGCAACCCCACGAGCAGTACTTC. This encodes CASSLGQPHEQYF.

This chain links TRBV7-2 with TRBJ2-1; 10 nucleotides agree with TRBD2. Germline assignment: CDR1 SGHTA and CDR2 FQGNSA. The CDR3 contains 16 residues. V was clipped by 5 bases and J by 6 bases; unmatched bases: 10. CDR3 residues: CASSPPKLAGGNEQFF. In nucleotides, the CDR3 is TGTGCCAGCAGCCCCCCGAAGTTAGCGGGAGGCAATGAGCAGTTCTTC.

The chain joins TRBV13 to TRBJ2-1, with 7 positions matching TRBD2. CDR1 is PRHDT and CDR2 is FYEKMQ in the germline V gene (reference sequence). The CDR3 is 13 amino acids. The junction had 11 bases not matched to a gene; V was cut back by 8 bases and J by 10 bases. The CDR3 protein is CASLGEGLDEQFF. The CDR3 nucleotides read TGTGCCAGCCTTGGGGAGGGCCTTGACGAGCAGTTCTTC.

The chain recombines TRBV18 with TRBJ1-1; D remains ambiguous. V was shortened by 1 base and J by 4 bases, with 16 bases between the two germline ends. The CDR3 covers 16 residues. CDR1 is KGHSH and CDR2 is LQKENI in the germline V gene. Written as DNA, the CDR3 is TGTGCCAGCTCACCACAGAAACAAGGCGCGGGCACTGAAGCTTTCTTT. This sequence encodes CASSPQKQGAGTEAFF.

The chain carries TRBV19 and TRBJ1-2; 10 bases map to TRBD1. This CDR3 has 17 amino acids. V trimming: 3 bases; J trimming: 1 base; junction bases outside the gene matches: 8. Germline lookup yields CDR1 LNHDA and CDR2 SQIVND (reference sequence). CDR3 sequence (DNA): TGTGCCAGTAGTATTCGGTTACGGGACAGGGGTAACTATGGCTACACCTTC. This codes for CASSIRLRDRGNYGYTF.

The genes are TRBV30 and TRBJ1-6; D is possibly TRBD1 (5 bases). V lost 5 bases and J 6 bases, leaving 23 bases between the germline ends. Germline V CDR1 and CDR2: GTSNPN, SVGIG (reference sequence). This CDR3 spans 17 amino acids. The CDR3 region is CAWSPGLRLGGNSPLHF. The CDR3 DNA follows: TGTGCCTGGTCGCCGGGACTTCGTTTGGGGGGTAATTCACCCCTCCACTTT.

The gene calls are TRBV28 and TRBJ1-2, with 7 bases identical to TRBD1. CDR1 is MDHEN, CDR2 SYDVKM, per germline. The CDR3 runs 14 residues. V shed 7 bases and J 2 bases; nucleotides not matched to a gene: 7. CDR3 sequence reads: CASIEGGGNYGYTF. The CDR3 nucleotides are TGTGCCAGCATCGAAGGAGGGGGCAACTATGGCTACACCTTC.

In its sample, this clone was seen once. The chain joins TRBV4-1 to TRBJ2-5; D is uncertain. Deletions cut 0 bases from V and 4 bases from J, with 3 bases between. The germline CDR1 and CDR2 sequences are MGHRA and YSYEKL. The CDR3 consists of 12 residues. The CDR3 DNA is TGCGCCAGCAGCCAAGACTTAGAGACCCAGTACTTC. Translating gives CASSQDLETQYF.

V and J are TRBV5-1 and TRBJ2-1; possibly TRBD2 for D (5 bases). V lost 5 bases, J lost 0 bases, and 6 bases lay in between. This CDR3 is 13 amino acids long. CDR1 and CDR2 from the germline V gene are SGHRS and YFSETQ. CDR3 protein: CASSGSSYNEQFF. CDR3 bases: TGCGCCAGCAGTGGGAGCTCCTACAATGAGCAGTTCTTC.

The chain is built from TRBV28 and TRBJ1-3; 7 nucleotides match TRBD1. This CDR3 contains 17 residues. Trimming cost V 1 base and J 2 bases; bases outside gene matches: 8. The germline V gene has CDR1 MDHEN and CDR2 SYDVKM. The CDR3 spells CASSLYPAGTAGNTIYF. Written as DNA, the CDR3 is TGTGCCAGCAGTTTATACCCCGCCGGGACAGCTGGAAACACCATATATTTT.

CDR3 region: CASSARGNTGELFF. The CDR3 nucleotides read TGTGCCAGCAGCGCCAGGGGGAACACCGGGGAGCTGTTTTTT. The chain has TRBV9 and TRBJ2-2; the D gene is possibly TRBD1 (6 bases). CDR1 and CDR2 (germline): SGDLS, YYNGEE. V was cut by 3 bases and J by 1 base, with 7 bases left in between. CDR3 length equals 14 residues.

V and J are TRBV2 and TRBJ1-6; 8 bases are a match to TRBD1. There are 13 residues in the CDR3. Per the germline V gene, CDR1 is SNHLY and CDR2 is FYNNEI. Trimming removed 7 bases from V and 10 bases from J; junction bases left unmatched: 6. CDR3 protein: CASIAGGSSPLHF. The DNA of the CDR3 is TGTGCCAGCATAGCAGGGGGCAGCTCACCCCTCCACTTT.

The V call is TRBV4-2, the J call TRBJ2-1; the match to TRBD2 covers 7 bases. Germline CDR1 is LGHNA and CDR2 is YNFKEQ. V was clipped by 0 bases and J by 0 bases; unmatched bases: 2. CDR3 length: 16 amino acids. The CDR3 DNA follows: TGTGCCAGCAGCCAAGATGGCGGGAGCTCCTACAATGAGCAGTTCTTC. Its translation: CASSQDGGSSYNEQFF.

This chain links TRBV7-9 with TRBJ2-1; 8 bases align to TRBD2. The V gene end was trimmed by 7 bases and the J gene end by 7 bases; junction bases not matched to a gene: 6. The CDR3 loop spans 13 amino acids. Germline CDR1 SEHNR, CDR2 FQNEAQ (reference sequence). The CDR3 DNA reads TGTGCCAGCAAAAGCGGGAGTGGAAATGAGCAGTTCTTC. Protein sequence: CASKSGSGNEQFF.

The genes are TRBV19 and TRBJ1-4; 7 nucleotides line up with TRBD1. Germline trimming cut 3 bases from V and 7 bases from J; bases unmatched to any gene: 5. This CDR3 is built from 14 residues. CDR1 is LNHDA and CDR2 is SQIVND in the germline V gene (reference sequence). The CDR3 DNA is TGTGCCAGTAGTATTCAGGGGGATTCTGAAAAACTGTTTTTT. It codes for CASSIQGDSEKLFF.